This section outlines one T cell receptor beta chain sequence together with its context. The antigen remains unidentified. Measured with immunoSEQ multiplex PCR; TCRdb has only the in-frame clones, and not every one. The repertoire has tens of thousands of clones, over 60% of them found once; the top ten carry roughly 33%. With the ViraFEST assay, the study expanded antigen-specific CD4+ T cells using viral peptide pools, then sequenced them. Following culture for nine to ten days, CD4+ T cells were isolated. The individual was infected with SARS-CoV-2 between March and December 2020, as confirmed by PCR. It was on days 3 and 7 that half the medium was replaced with IL-2 medium. Germline CDR1 and CDR2: SGHTA and FQGNSA. The length of the CDR3 is 18 residues. The V segment lost 3 bases and the J segment 0 bases; nucleotides outside the gene matches: 6. This sample was taken from a study of vaccination effects on CD4 cells after COVID-19. About the research overall: Everyone in the study got two shots of either the BNT162b2 or mRNA-1273 vaccine.

General study results and limits: Predominantly, the post-vaccine spike-reactive clones of convalescents comprised new vaccine-induced clones.

Sequenced material: CD4+ T cells from PBMCs cultured with a peptide pool, taken before COVID-19 vaccination. The chain joins TRBV7-2 to TRBJ2-6; 9 bases are a match to TRBD2. The receptor comes from a human donor who had a prior SARS-CoV-2 infection. The CDR3 reads CASSFSLAGSSGANVLTF. The CDR3, as DNA: TGTGCCAGCAGCTTTTCTCTAGCGGGGAGCTCTGGGGCCAACGTCCTGACTTTC.